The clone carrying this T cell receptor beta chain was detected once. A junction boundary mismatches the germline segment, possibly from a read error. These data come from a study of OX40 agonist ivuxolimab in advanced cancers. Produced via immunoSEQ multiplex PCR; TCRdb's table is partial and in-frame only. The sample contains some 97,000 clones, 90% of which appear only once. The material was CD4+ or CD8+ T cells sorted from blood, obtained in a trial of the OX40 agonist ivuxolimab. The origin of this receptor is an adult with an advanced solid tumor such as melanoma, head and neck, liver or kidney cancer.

The CDR3 is CASRTSVPRLLF. DNA of the CDR3: TGTGCCAGCAGGACTTCCGTGCCGAGGCTGCTCTTT. This chain links TRBV7-9 with TRBJ1-1; D remains ambiguous. The CDR3 loop spans 12 amino acids. Germline CDR1 and CDR2: SEHNR and FQNEAQ (reference sequence).